One sample yielded the 7 T cell receptor beta chains listed below, sequenced in a study of shared clonotypes between healthy human individuals. Assay: immunoSEQ multiplex PCR; the TCRdb copy retains only in-frame clones and omits some. The data contain just over 2,000,000 clones, roughly 94% of them seen just once; the ten biggest clones take up around 0.13%. The sequenced sample consisted of naive CD4+ T cells sorted from blood. Noted subset: CD45RA+ positively selected. All receptors derive from a man between 18 and 35 years old in good health.

The rearrangement joins TRBV19 to TRBJ1-4, with 9 bases lining up with TRBD1. The ends lost 6 bases at V and 5 bases at J; junction bases unmatched: 7. CDR3 length: 15 amino acids. CDR1 LNHDA and CDR2 SQIVND come from the germline V gene (reference sequence). CDR3 protein: CASSGLGTGNEKLFF. CDR3 DNA sequence: TGTGCCAGTAGCGGTCTCGGGACAGGGAATGAAAAACTGTTTTTT.

The V call is TRBV6-1, the J call TRBJ1-2; unclear D gene. The CDR3 loop spans 17 amino acids. CDR1 is MNHNS and CDR2 is SASEGT in the germline V gene. Between the trimmed V and J ends, which lost 1 base and 0 bases, there was a span of 15 bases. The CDR3 loop is CASSEGHRWSSNYGYTF. CDR3 DNA sequence: TGTGCCAGCAGTGAAGGACACAGATGGAGTTCTAACTATGGCTACACCTTC.

This clone was detected only a few times. Other DNA variants within this sample encode the same CDR3. The chain links TRBV5-1 to TRBJ2-7; tentatively, D is TRBD2 (6 bases). The CDR3 runs 14 residues. CDR1 SGHRS and CDR2 YFSETQ come from the germline V gene. V gave up 0 bases and J gave up 2 bases, with 9 bases separating them. This chain's CDR3 is CASSLVGGTYEQYF. The CDR3 DNA reads TGCGCCAGCAGCTTGGTGGGGGGTACCTACGAGCAGTACTTC.

The chain couples TRBV19 to TRBJ2-6, with 8 bases fitting TRBD1. Trimming took 5 bases from V and 0 from J; bases not matched to a gene: 9. Germline-derived CDR1 and CDR2 are LNHDA and SQIVND (reference sequence). The CDR3 spans 18 residues. CDR3 sequence: CASSLLRTGSSGANVLTF. The CDR3 bases are TGTGCCAGTAGTCTATTAAGGACAGGGAGCTCTGGGGCCAACGTCCTGACTTTC.

This chain links TRBV5-1 with TRBJ1-1; no reliable D call. Per germline, CDR1 SGHRS and CDR2 YFSETQ. V was trimmed by 0 bases and J by 0 bases, leaving 15 bases between them. The CDR3 is made up of 17 amino acids. CDR3: CASSLGSAYVMNTEAFF. In nucleotides, the CDR3 is TGCGCCAGCAGCTTGGGGTCTGCTTACGTTATGAACACTGAAGCTTTCTTT.

The gene calls are TRBV6-6 and TRBJ2-7, with 8 bases lining up with TRBD1. Germline trimming cut 7 bases from V and 2 bases from J; bases unmatched to any gene: 7. This CDR3 has 14 amino acids. Germline loops: CDR1 MNHNY, CDR2 SVGAGI (reference sequence). This CDR3 is CASNLQGGTYEQYF. The DNA for the CDR3 is TGTGCCAGCAATCTACAGGGGGGTACCTACGAGCAGTACTTC.

This clone showed up just once. The V and J genes are TRBV6-1 and TRBJ1-4; no clear D. The V end was cut by 0 bases, the J end by 11 bases, with 10 bases between. Germline loops: CDR1 MNHNS, CDR2 SASEGT. The CDR3 has 13 residues. CDR3 sequence (DNA): TGTGCCAGCAGTGAAGCAGGGAGGGAGAAACTGTTTTTT. Translating it yields CASSEAGREKLFF.